The present T cell receptor beta chain was sequenced within a study of cytomegalovirus exposure and HLA in healthy donors. It was with 60 Vbeta and 13 Jbeta primers that the PCR ran. Sequencing used immunoSEQ multiplex PCR; TCRdb keeps in-frame clones, though not all of them. The sample shows approximately 150,000 clones, around 69% of them seen only once. This clone was counted between two and nine times. The clonotype comes from a man aged 55 to 70 in good health and CMV-seronegative. The material sequenced was PBMCs.

CDR3: CAISEFYVGQSYEQYF. The CDR3 region has the DNA TGTGCCATCAGTGAGTTTTATGTGGGACAGTCCTACGAGCAGTACTTC. The V call is TRBV10-3, the J call TRBJ2-7; 7 bases match TRBD1. This CDR3 contains 16 residues. V lost 1 base to trimming and J lost 1 base; unmatched junction nucleotides: 7. Germline CDR1 and CDR2: ENHRY and SYGVKD.